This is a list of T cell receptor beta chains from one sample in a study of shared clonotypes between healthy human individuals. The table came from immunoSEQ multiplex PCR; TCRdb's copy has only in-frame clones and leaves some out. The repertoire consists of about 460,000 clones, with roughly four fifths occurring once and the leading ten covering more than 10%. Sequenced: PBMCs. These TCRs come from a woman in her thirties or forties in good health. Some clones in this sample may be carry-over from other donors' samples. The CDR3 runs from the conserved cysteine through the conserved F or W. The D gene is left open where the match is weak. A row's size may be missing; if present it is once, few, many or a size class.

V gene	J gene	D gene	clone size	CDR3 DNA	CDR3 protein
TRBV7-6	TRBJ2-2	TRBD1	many	TGTGCCAGCAGCCCACCGGGACAGGGATTCTTCGACACCGGGGAGCTGTTTTTT	CASSPPGQGFFDTGELFF
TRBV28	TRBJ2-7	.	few	TGTGCCAGCAGTTTGGTGGGAGACTACGAGCAGTACTTC	CASSLVGDYEQYF
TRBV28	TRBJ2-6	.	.	TGTGCCAGCACCAAGGGGCGCGCTGGGGCCAACGTCCTGACTTTC	CASTKGRAGANVLTF
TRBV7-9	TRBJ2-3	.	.	TGTGCCAGCAGCTCTTCCGTAAGTGTGGGCACAGATACGCAGTATTTT	CASSSSVSVGTDTQYF
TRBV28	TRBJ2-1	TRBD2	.	TGTGCCAGCAGAAAATCAGCGGGAGTGGTCTACAATGAGCAGTTCTTC	CASRKSAGVVYNEQFF
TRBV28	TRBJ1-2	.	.	TGTGCCAGCAGTTTAGGGGCACTTATGGGGAGCACCTTC	CASSLGALMGSTF
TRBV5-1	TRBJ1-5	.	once	TGCGCCAGCAGCTCCGGGCCCCAGGACAGTAGCAATCAGCCCCAGCATTTT	CASSSGPQDSSNQPQHF
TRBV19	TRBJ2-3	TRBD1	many	TGTGCCAGTAGTACCTCGATCTCTAGACAGGGAACGCAGTATTTT	CASSTSISRQGTQYF
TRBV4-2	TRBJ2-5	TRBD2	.	TGTGCCAGCAGCCAAGATTGGCGGGAGGAGACCCAGTACTTC	CASSQDWREETQYF
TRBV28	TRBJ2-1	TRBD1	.	TGTGCCAGCAGCTCCGACGACAGGGCGGTCGATGAGCAGTTCTTC	CASSSDDRAVDEQFF
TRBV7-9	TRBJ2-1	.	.	TGTGCCAGCAGCTTCGGGTCGGGAGAGGAGTTCTTC	CASSFGSGEEFF
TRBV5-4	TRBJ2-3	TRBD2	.	TGTGCCAGCAGCTTCCAGATAGGGGAGGGAGATACGCAGTATTTT	CASSFQIGEGDTQYF
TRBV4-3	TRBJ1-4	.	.	TGCGCCAGCAGTAGAACAGTAGTGAATGAAAAACTGTTTTTT	CASSRTVVNEKLFF
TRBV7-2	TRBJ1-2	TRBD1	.	TGTGCCAGCAGCCCCTCGACAGGGGGCGCCAATGGCTACACCTTC	CASSPSTGGANGYTF
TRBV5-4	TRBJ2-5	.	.	TGTGCCAGCAGCGCATCGACAGCTAACGCGGAGACCCAGTACTTC	CASSASTANAETQYF
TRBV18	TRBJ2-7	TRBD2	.	TGTGCCAGCTCACCGCCGGGACTAGCGGGAGACGAGCAGTACTTC	CASSPPGLAGDEQYF
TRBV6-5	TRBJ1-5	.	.	TGTGCCAGCAGTCCAGACCGAGACAATCAGCCCCAGCATTTT	CASSPDRDNQPQHF
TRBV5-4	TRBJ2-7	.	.	TGTGCCAGCAGCCTGGACGGCGTTCGTCACGAGCAGTACTTC	CASSLDGVRHEQYF
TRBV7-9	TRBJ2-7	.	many	TGTGCCAGCAGCTTCGGAGTAGGGTACGAGCAGTACTTC	CASSFGVGYEQYF
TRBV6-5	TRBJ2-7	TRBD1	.	TGTGCCAGCAGCAGCTGGGACAGCCGCGAGCAGTACTTC	CASSSWDSREQYF
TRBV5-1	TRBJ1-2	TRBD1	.	TGCGCCAGCAGGGACATTGGGACAGGGGGCGCCTATGGCTACACCTTC	CASRDIGTGGAYGYTF
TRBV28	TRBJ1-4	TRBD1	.	TGTGCCAGCAGTTCAGGGGGCACTAATGAAAAACTGTTTTTT	CASSSGGTNEKLFF
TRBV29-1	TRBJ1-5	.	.	TGCAGCGTTGGTCAGGAGGGGAGGCCCCAGCACTTT	CSVGQEGRPQHF
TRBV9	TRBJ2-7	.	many	TGTGCCAGCAGCGTAGAAACTAACTCCTACGAGCAGTACTTC	CASSVETNSYEQYF
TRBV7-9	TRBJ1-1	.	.	TGTGCCAGCAGCTTGATGTTCACTGAAGCTTTCTTT	CASSLMFTEAFF
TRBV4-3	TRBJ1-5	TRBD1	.	TGCGCCAGCAGCCAAGGGACAGGGGGCATCCAGCCCCAGCATTTT	CASSQGTGGIQPQHF
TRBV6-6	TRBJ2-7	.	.	TGTGCCCCTCCTCTATCCCCAACCTACGAGCAGTACTTC	CAPPLSPTYEQYF
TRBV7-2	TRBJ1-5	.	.	TGTGCCAGCAGCTTAGTTTCGGCCCCTTGGAGCAATCAGCCCCAGCATTTT	CASSLVSAPWSNQPQHF
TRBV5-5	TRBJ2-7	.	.	TGTGCCAGCAGCTTGGATCTAGCGTACTCCTACGAGCAGTACTTC	CASSLDLAYSYEQYF
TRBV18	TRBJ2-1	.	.	TGTGCCAGCTCCTGGTCGGGAACGATTGAGCAGTTCTTC	CASSWSGTIEQFF
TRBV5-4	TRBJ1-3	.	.	TGTGCCAGCAGCTTGTCTCCCTATAACAGTGGAAACACCATATATTTT	CASSLSPYNSGNTIYF
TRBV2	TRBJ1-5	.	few	TGTGCCAGCAGTTCCCGGACTAATCAGCCCCAGCATTTT	CASSSRTNQPQHF
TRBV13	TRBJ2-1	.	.	TGTGCCAGCAGCCCTCCGTCGGGGGCCGGCTACAATGAGCAGTTCTTC	CASSPPSGAGYNEQFF
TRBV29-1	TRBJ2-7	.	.	TGCAGCGTTGATGGGCGCAGGGATGGCGGCTCCTACGAGCAGTACTTC	CSVDGRRDGGSYEQYF
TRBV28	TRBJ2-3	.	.	TGTGCCAGCCGGGACGATACGCAGTATTTT	CASRDDTQYF
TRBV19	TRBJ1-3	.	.	TGTGCCAGTAGAACCTCTTCCGGAAACACCATATATTTT	CASRTSSGNTIYF
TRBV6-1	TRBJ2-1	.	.	TGTGCCAGCAGTGAAGCCCCCCGGGCGGAGCAGTTCTTC	CASSEAPRAEQFF
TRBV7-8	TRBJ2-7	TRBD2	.	TGTGCCAGCAGCTCAGTAGCGGGCCAAACCTACGAGCAGTACTTC	CASSSVAGQTYEQYF
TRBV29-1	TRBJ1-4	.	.	TGCAGCGTTGAAGACGGGCCGACTAATGAAAAACTGTTTTTT	CSVEDGPTNEKLFF
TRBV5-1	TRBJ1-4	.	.	TGCGCCAGCAGCTTAATACCCGACAGAGCTAATGAAAAACTGTTTTTT	CASSLIPDRANEKLFF
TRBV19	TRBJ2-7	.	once	TGTGCCTCGAGTCCGAGGATAGGGCCATACGAGCAGTACTTC	CASSPRIGPYEQYF
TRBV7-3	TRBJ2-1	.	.	TGTGCCAGCAGCCCATTTAGCTCCTACAATGAGCAGTTCTTC	CASSPFSSYNEQFF
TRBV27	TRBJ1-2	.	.	TGTGCCAGCACCCAACTCCCGGCAGGGCGCTATGGCTACACCTTC	CASTQLPAGRYGYTF
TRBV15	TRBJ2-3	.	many	TGTGCCACCAGCAGAGATGGGGAGGTCACAGATACGCAGTATTTT	CATSRDGEVTDTQYF
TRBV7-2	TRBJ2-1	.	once	TGTGCCAGCAGCTTTAGCGGCACTGAGCAGTTCTTC	CASSFSGTEQFF
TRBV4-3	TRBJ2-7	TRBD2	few	TGCGCCAGCAGCCTCCGATGGGGAGGGAGCTACGAGCAGTACTTC	CASSLRWGGSYEQYF
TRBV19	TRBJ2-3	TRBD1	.	TGTGCCAGTAGGCTCAGGGGGTCCACAGATACGCAGTATTTT	CASRLRGSTDTQYF
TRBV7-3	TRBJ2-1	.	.	TGTGCCAGCAGCTTAACGGGGGATGAGCAGTTCTTC	CASSLTGDEQFF
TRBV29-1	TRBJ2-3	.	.	TGCAGCGCCGAGCCGAGCCTCAAACGGGATACGCAGTATTTT	CSAEPSLKRDTQYF
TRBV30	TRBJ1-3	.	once	TGTGCCTGGAATCGGGGTACAGACTCTGGAAACACCATATATTTT	CAWNRGTDSGNTIYF
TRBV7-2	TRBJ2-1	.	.	TGTGCCAGCAGCCCACCATCCAGGGTATTTCAGTTCTTC	CASSPPSRVFQFF
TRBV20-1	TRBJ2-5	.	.	TGCAGTGCTAGTGCTGGAGAGACCCAGTACTTC	CSASAGETQYF
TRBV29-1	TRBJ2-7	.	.	TGCAGCGTTGCCCAGGGGCGTTACGAGCAGTACTTC	CSVAQGRYEQYF
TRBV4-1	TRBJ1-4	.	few	TGCGCCAGCAGCCAGACACGGGGACTGTTTTTT	CASSQTRGLFF